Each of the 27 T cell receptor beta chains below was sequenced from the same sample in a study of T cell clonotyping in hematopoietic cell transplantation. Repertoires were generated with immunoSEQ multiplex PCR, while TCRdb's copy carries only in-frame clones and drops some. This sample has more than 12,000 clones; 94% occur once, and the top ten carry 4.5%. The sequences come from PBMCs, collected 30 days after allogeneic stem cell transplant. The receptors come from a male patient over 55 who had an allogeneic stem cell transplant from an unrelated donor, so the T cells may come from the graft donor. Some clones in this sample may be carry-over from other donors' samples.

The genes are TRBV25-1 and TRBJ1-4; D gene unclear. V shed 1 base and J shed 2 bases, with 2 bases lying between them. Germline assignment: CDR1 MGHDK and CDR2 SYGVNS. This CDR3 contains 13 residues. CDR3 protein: CASSESTNEKLFF. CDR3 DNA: TGTGCCAGCAGTGAATCGACTAATGAAAAACTGTTTTTT.

The CDR3 nucleotides read TGTGCCAGCAGTTCTCGGGGGGTGTCCTACAATGAGCAGTTCTTC. Amino acid sequence: CASSSRGVSYNEQFF. The V call is TRBV7-2, the J call TRBJ2-1; 7 bases fit TRBD2. Germline V lookup: CDR1 SGHTA, CDR2 FQGNSA. V trimming: 6 bases; J trimming: 1 base; junction bases outside the gene matches: 6. The CDR3 loop spans 15 amino acids. The full variable domain, completed using reference TRBV7-2 and TRBJ2-1, is GAGVSQSPSNKVTEKGKDVELRCDPISGHTALYWYRQSLGQGLEFLIYFQGNSAPDKSGLPSDRFSAERTGGSVSTLTIQRTQQEDSAVYLCASSSRGVSYNEQFFGPGTRLTVL.

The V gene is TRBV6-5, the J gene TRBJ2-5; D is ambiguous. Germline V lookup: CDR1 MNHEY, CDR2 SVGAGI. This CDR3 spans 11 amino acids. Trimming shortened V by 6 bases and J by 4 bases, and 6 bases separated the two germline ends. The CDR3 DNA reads TGTGCCAGCAGCCCCGGAGAGACCCAGTACTTC. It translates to CASSPGETQYF.

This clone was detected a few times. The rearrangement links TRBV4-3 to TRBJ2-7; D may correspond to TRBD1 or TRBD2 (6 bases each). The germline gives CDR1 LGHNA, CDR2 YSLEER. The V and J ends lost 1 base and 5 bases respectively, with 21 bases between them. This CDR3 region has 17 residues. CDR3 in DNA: TGCGCCAGCAGCCAAGGGTTAGGGGGGCAGGGGAGCGACGAGCAGTACTTC. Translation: CASSQGLGGQGSDEQYF.

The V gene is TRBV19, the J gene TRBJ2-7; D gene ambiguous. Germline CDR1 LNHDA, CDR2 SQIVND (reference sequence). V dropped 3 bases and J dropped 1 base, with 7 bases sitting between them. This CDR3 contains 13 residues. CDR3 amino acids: CASSMRRSYEQYF. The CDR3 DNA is TGTGCCAGTAGTATGCGACGGTCCTACGAGCAGTACTTC.

The CDR3 DNA reads as TGTGCCAGTAGTATAGACGGGTCCTTCGGAAGCGACTCCTACGAGCAGTACTTC. Amino acid sequence: CASSIDGSFGSDSYEQYF. This chain links TRBV19 with TRBJ2-7; D is unclear. The germline V and J ends were trimmed by 0 bases and 0 bases, with 18 bases remaining between them. The CDR3 spans 18 residues. The germline CDR1 and CDR2 sequences are LNHDA and SQIVND (reference sequence).

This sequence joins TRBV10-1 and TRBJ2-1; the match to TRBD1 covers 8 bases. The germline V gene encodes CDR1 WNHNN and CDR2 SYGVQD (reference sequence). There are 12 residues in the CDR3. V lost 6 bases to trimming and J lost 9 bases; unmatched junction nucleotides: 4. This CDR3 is CASSGTGGEQFF. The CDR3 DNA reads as TGCGCCAGCAGCGGTACAGGGGGTGAGCAGTTCTTC.

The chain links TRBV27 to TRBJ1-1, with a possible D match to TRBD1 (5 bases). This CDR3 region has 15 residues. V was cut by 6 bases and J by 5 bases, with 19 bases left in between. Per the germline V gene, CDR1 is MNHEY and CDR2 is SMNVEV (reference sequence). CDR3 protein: CASSLTPGMWTEAFF. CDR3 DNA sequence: TGTGCCAGCAGCCTGACTCCAGGGATGTGGACTGAAGCTTTCTTT.

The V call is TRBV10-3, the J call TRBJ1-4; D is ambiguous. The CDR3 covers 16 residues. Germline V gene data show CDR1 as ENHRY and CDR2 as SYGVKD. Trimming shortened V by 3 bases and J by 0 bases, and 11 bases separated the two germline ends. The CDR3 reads CAISETQRATNEKLFF. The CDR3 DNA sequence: TGTGCCATCAGTGAAACGCAGCGAGCAACTAATGAAAAACTGTTTTTT.

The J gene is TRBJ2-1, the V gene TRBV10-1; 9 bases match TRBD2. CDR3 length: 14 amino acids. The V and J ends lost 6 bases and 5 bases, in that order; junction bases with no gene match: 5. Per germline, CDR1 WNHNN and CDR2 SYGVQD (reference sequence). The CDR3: CASRNSGGNNEQFF. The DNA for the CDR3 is TGCGCCAGCAGGAACAGCGGGGGGAACAATGAGCAGTTCTTC.

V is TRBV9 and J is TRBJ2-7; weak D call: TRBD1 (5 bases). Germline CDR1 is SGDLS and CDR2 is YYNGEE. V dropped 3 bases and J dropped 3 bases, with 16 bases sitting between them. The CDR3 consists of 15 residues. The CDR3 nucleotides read TGTGCCAGCAGCGCCGCCCCGGCGACAGTCTACGAGCAGTACTTC. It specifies CASSAAPATVYEQYF.

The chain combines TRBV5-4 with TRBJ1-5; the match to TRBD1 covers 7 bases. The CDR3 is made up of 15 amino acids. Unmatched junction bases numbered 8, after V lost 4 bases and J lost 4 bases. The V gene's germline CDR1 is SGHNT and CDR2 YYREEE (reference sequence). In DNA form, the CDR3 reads TGTGCCAGCAGCACGTCACAGGGGCGGAATCAGCCCCAGCATTTT. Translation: CASSTSQGRNQPQHF.

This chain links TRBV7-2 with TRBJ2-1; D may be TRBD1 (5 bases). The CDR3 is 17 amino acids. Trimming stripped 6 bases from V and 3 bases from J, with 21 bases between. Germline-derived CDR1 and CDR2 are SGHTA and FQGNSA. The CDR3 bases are TGTGCCAGCAGTCCCCAGGGTTTCCAATGGAACTACAATGAGCAGTTCTTC. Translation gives CASSPQGFQWNYNEQFF.

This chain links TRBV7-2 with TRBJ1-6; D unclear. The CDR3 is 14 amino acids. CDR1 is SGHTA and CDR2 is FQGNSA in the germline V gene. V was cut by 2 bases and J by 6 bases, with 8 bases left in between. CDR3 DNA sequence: TGTGCCAGCAGCTTATGGGAACGTAATTCACCCCTCCACTTT. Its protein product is CASSLWERNSPLHF.

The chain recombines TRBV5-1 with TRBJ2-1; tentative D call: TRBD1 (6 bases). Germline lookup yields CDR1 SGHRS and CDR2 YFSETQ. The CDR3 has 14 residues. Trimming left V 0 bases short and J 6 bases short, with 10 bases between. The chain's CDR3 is CASSLEPQGNEQFF. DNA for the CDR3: TGCGCCAGCAGCTTGGAACCACAGGGCAATGAGCAGTTCTTC.

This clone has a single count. The chain's CDR3 is CASTPTSGFGSSYEQYF. Here the CDR3 DNA reads TGCGCCAGCACCCCGACTAGCGGGTTTGGGAGCTCCTACGAGCAGTACTTC. The V and J genes are TRBV5-1 and TRBJ2-7; 10 positions match TRBD2. The CDR3 contains 17 residues. V dropped 6 bases and J dropped 0; count of bases not matched to a gene: 12. Germline CDR1 reads SGHRS; CDR2 reads YFSETQ.

The CDR3 loop is CSAAWGGEAFF. The CDR3, as DNA: TGCAGTGCTGCTTGGGGCGGTGAAGCTTTCTTT. V and J are TRBV20-1 and TRBJ1-1; a weak D match, TRBD1 (5 bases). The germline CDR1 and CDR2 sequences are DFQATT and SNEGSKA (reference sequence). V was trimmed by 5 bases and J by 7 bases, leaving 11 bases between them. This CDR3 is 11 amino acids long.

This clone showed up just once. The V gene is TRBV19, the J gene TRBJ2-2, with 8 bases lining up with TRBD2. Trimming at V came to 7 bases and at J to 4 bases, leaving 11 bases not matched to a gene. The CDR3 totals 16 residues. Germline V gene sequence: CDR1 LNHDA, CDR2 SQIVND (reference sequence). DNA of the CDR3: TGTGCCAGTACCTTCCGGGGGGGCCGGAGCACCGGGGAGCTGTTTTTT. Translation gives CASTFRGGRSTGELFF.

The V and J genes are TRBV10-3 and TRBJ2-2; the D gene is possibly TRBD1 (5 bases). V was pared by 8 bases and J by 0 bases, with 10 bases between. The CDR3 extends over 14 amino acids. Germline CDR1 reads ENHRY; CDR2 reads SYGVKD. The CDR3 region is CAIRGQANTGELFF. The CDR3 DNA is TGTGCCATCCGCGGACAAGCGAACACCGGGGAGCTGTTTTTT.

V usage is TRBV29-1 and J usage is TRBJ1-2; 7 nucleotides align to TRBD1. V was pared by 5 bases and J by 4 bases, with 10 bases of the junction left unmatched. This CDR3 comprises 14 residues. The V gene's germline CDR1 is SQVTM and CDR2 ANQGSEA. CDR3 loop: CSVQTGAQGYGYTF. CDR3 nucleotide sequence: TGCAGCGTTCAAACAGGGGCGCAGGGCTATGGCTACACCTTC. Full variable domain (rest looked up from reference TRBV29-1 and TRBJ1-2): SAVISQKPSRDICQRGTSLTIQCQVDSQVTMMFWYRQQPGQSLTLIATANQGSEATYESGFVIDKFPISRPNLTFSTLTVSNMSPEDSSIYLCSVQTGAQGYGYTFGSGTRLTVV.

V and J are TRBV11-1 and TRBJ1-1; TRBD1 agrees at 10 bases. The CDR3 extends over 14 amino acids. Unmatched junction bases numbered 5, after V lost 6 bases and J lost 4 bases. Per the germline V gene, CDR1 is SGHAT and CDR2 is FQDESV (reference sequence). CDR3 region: CASSWDRGGTEAFF. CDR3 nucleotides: TGTGCCAGCAGTTGGGACAGGGGAGGCACTGAAGCTTTCTTT.

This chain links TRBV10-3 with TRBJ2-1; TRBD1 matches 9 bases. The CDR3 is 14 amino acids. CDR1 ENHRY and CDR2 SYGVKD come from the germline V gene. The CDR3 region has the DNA TGTGCTGCCAACCGGGACAGGGACTACAATGAGCAGTTCTTC. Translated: CAANRDRDYNEQFF.

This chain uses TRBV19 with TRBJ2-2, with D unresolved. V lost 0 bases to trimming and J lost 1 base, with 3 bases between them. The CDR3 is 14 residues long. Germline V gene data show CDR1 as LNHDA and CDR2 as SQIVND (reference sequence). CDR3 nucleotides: TGTGCCAGTAGTATAGACAGGAACACCGGGGAGCTGTTTTTT. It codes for CASSIDRNTGELFF.

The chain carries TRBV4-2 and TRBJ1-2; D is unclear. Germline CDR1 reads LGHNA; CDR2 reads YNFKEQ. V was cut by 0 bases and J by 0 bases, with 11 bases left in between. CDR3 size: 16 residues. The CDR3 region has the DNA TGTGCCAGCAGCCAAGATCGAAGAGCAGCTAACTATGGCTACACCTTC. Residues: CASSQDRRAANYGYTF.

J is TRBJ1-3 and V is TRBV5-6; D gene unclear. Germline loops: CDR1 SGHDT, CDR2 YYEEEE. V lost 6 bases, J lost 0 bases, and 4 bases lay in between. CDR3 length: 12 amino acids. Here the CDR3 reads CASKASGNTIYF. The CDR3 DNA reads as TGTGCCAGCAAGGCCTCTGGAAACACCATATATTTT. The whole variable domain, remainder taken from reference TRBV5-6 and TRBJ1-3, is DAGVTQSPTHLIKTRGQQVTLRCSPKSGHDTVSWYQQALGQGPQFIFQYYEEEERQRGNFPDRFSGHQFPNYSSELNVNALLLGDSALYLCASKASGNTIYFGEGSWLTVV.

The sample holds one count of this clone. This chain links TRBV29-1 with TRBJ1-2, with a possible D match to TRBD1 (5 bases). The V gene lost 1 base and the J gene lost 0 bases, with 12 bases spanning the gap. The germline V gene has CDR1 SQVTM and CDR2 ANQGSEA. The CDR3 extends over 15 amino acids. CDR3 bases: TGCAGCGTTGAAGGAGGGGAAGGGACTAACTATGGCTACACCTTC. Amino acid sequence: CSVEGGEGTNYGYTF. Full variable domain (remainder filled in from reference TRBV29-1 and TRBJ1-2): SAVISQKPSRDICQRGTSLTIQCQVDSQVTMMFWYRQQPGQSLTLIATANQGSEATYESGFVIDKFPISRPNLTFSTLTVSNMSPEDSSIYLCSVEGGEGTNYGYTFGSGTRLTVV.

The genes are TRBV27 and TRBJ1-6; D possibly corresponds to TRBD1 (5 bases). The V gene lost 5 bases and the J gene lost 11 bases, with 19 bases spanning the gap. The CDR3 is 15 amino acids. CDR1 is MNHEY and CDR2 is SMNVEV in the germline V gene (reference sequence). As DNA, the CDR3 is TGTGCCAGCAGTCGCCCCGGGACTTCCGATACACCCCTCCACTTT. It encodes CASSRPGTSDTPLHF.